Below, 20 T cell receptor beta chains from the same sample are listed, as sequenced in a study of shared clonotypes between healthy human individuals. Produced via immunoSEQ multiplex PCR; TCRdb's table is partial and in-frame only. The profile shows roughly 2.2 million clones, about 92% of them singletons. The sequencing sample was made of naive CD4+ T cells from PBMCs. Subset defined: CD45RA+ positively selected. The receptor set was obtained from a man aged 18 to 29 in good health. Some clones in this sample may be carry-over from other donors' samples.

The J gene is TRBJ2-1, the V gene TRBV9; TRBD2 agrees at 8 bases. This CDR3 is built from 19 residues. V was clipped by 1 base and J by 4 bases; unmatched bases: 16. Looked up from germline, CDR1 is SGDLS and CDR2 is YYNGEE. The CDR3 here is CASSVPTARLAGLYNEQFF. Here the CDR3 DNA reads TGTGCCAGCAGCGTACCCACAGCTCGGTTAGCGGGATTGTACAATGAGCAGTTCTTC.

The chain couples TRBV2 to TRBJ1-5; TRBD1 is a possible D gene (5 bases). CDR1 is SNHLY, CDR2 FYNNEI, per germline. V was shortened by 8 bases and J by 3 bases, with 11 bases between the two germline ends. The CDR3 is 13 residues long. CDR3 protein: CASGRDHNQPQHF. The CDR3 coding sequence is TGTGCCAGCGGCAGGGACCACAATCAGCCCCAGCATTTT.

A remark on this clone: The same CDR3 also results from other DNA sequences found in this sample. The rearrangement uses TRBV25-1 and TRBJ1-4, with a tentative D call TRBD1 (6 bases). The CDR3 loop spans 15 amino acids. Looked up from germline, CDR1 is MGHDK and CDR2 is SYGVNS. The V gene lost 6 bases and the J gene lost 0 bases, with 11 bases spanning the gap. DNA for the CDR3: TGTGCCAGCAGCCCACAGGGTGCAACTAATGAAAAACTGTTTTTT. Protein product: CASSPQGATNEKLFF.

The rearrangement joins TRBV28 to TRBJ1-3; the D is unclear. Looked up from germline, CDR1 is MDHEN and CDR2 is SYDVKM. The V and J ends lost 3 bases and 8 bases respectively, with 2 bases between them. The CDR3 runs to 10 residues. The CDR3 sequence: CASSLDTIYF. DNA of the CDR3: TGTGCCAGCAGTTTGGACACCATATATTTT.

The rearrangement uses TRBV9 and TRBJ2-5, with a weak D call TRBD2 (6 bases). This CDR3 is built from 19 residues. Trimming pared 3 bases from V and 5 bases from J, leaving 29 bases between. The germline V gene has CDR1 SGDLS and CDR2 YYNGEE. The DNA for the CDR3 is TGTGCCAGCAGCGCCCCTCCCCTGGGAGCCGCGGGGTTGGAGGAGACCCAGTACTTC. Its protein is CASSAPPLGAAGLEETQYF.

This clone has only one observation. V and J are TRBV5-1 and TRBJ1-5; 7 bases agree with TRBD1. Germline CDR1 is SGHRS and CDR2 is YFSETQ. The CDR3 runs to 14 residues. Trimming removed 3 bases from V and 10 bases from J; junction bases left unmatched: 10. The CDR3 loop reads CASSWSTGYEPQHF. The CDR3 DNA is TGCGCCAGCAGCTGGTCGACAGGGTACGAACCCCAGCATTTT.

This chain joins TRBV7-3 and TRBJ2-3, with 10 bases fitting TRBD1. Germline trimming cut 5 bases from V and 3 bases from J; bases unmatched to any gene: 5. Germline values: CDR1 SGHTA, CDR2 FQGTGA. This CDR3 comprises 15 residues. Here the CDR3 reads CASSPRGQGTDTQYF. CDR3 DNA: TGTGCCAGCAGCCCCAGGGGACAGGGGACAGATACGCAGTATTTT.

This chain joins TRBV11-2 and TRBJ1-2; D perhaps matches TRBD1 (6 bases). V was clipped by 7 bases and J by 7 bases, with 19 bases between them. Germline V lookup: CDR1 SGHAT, CDR2 FQNNGV. The CDR3 is 14 residues long. In nucleotides, the CDR3 is TGTGCCAGCATGAATGGGGGGCCGTCTTCTGGCTACACCTTC. Its translation: CASMNGGPSSGYTF.

This clone was picked up one time. The chain employs TRBV5-4 and TRBJ2-7; 7 positions agree with TRBD2. There are 15 residues in the CDR3. V lost 4 bases to trimming and J lost 4 bases; unmatched junction nucleotides: 11. Germline V gives CDR1 SGHNT, CDR2 YYREEE (reference sequence). CDR3 nucleotides: TGTGCCAGCAGCGAGGTGGGGCGGGAGTTTTACGAGCAGTACTTC. Translation gives CASSEVGREFYEQYF.

The gene calls are TRBV7-7 and TRBJ2-1; either TRBD1 or TRBD2 may fit D (5 bases each). CDR3 length: 15 amino acids. V lost 5 bases, J lost 3 bases, and 14 bases lay in between. Germline assignment: CDR1 SSHAT and CDR2 FNYEAQ (reference sequence). The DNA for the CDR3 is TGTGCCAGCAGCCCGGGGCCCCCTGACTACAATGAGCAGTTCTTC. It is translated as CASSPGPPDYNEQFF.

The V gene is TRBV5-4, the J gene TRBJ1-1; D not resolved. The CDR3 extends over 16 amino acids. V gave up 4 bases and J gave up 1 base, with 17 bases separating them. Germline values: CDR1 SGHNT, CDR2 YYREEE (reference sequence). CDR3 sequence (DNA): TGTGCCAGCAGCCGGAGGGCCCAGAGGGAGAACACTGAAGCTTTCTTT. Residues: CASSRRAQRENTEAFF.

This chain uses TRBV28 with TRBJ1-4; tentative D call: TRBD1 (5 bases). The germline V gene has CDR1 MDHEN and CDR2 SYDVKM. CDR3 length equals 16 residues. Trimming cost V 7 bases and J 0 bases, with 15 bases left between them. In DNA form, the CDR3 reads TGTGCCAGCATCCTGGGGGGGGGATCAACTAATGAAAAACTGTTTTTT. Amino acid sequence: CASILGGGSTNEKLFF.

The chain recombines TRBV28 with TRBJ2-7, with TRBD2 identical over 14 bases. The germline CDR1 and CDR2 sequences are MDHEN and SYDVKM. J was trimmed by 3 bases and V by 6 bases; bases with no gene match: 7. The CDR3 has 16 residues. CDR3 DNA sequence: TGTGCCAGCAGGGGACCCGGGACTAGCGGGAGCTACGAGCAGTACTTC. This codes for CASRGPGTSGSYEQYF. Supplemented by reference TRBV28 and TRBJ2-7, the full variable domain reads DVKVTQSSRYLVKRTGEKVFLECVQDMDHENMFWYRQDPGLGLRLIYFSYDVKMKEKGDIPEGYSVSREKKERFSLILESASTNQTSMYLCASRGPGTSGSYEQYFGPGTRLTVT.

This sequence joins TRBV6-5 and TRBJ2-1, with 7 bases identical to TRBD2. V shed 5 bases, J shed 5 bases, and the junction held 9 bases outside the gene matches. CDR1 is MNHEY and CDR2 is SVGAGI in the germline V gene. This CDR3 region has 15 residues. The CDR3 DNA reads as TGTGCCAGCAGTCGCCTAGCGGACGCCCACAATGAGCAGTTCTTC. Protein: CASSRLADAHNEQFF.

This clone was picked up one time. Here the CDR3 reads CASSPTDRANSPLHF. Written as DNA, the CDR3 is TGTGCCAGCAGTCCCACGGACAGGGCCAATTCACCCCTCCACTTT. V usage is TRBV2 and J usage is TRBJ1-6; TRBD1 matches at 8 bases. Germline assignment: CDR1 SNHLY and CDR2 FYNNEI. V was pared by 5 bases and J by 7 bases, with 7 bases of the junction left unmatched. The CDR3 length is 15 residues.

V usage is TRBV30 and J usage is TRBJ2-6, with D possibly matching TRBD1 (5 bases). Germline V gene lookup returns CDR1 GTSNPN and CDR2 SVGIG (reference sequence). V lost 5 bases and J lost 5, with 25 bases in between. This CDR3 contains 18 residues. As DNA, the CDR3 is TGTGCCTGGGACCCCAGGGCTCACTTCCCGGGTAGGGCCAACGTCCTGACTTTC. This gives the protein CAWDPRAHFPGRANVLTF.

This chain joins TRBV5-1 and TRBJ1-2; D is ambiguous. The CDR3 has 15 residues. The ends were cut back, 1 base at V and 4 bases at J, with 14 bases in the middle. Germline loops: CDR1 SGHRS, CDR2 YFSETQ. The CDR3: CASSLIGRASYGYTF. The CDR3 coding sequence is TGCGCCAGCAGCTTGATCGGGAGGGCCAGCTATGGCTACACCTTC.

A note on this clone: The identical CDR3 is also encoded by other nucleotide sequences in the sample. The J gene is TRBJ1-2, the V gene TRBV28, with D perhaps TRBD1 (5 bases). Germline V gives CDR1 MDHEN, CDR2 SYDVKM. V shed 3 bases and J shed 2 bases, with 10 bases lying between them. The CDR3 runs 14 residues. The CDR3 reads CASSLRGTNYGYTF. In nucleotides, the CDR3 is TGTGCCAGCAGTTTGCGAGGGACCAACTATGGCTACACCTTC.

This clone was seen only once. V is TRBV28 and J is TRBJ2-7, with D possibly being TRBD1 or TRBD2 (6 bases each). Germline lookup yields CDR1 MDHEN and CDR2 SYDVKM. The CDR3 totals 15 residues. Trimming left V 4 bases short and J 5 bases short, with 18 bases between. CDR3 in amino acids: CASSSAGGAWNEQYF. CDR3 DNA sequence: TGTGCCAGCAGTTCCGCCGGGGGCGCATGGAACGAGCAGTACTTC.

The chain combines TRBV18 with TRBJ1-1; 8 bases fit TRBD1. The CDR3 sequence is 14 residues long. Per germline, CDR1 KGHSH and CDR2 LQKENI. Trimming removed 4 bases from V and 4 bases from J; junction bases left unmatched: 5. Written as DNA, the CDR3 is TGTGCCAGCTCACTCTCGACAGGGGTCACTGAAGCTTTCTTT. Translating gives CASSLSTGVTEAFF.